The 20 T cell receptor beta chains below were found in one sample sequenced in a study of cytotoxic CD8 clonotypes in ibrutinib-treated CLL. Produced via immunoSEQ multiplex PCR; TCRdb's table is partial and in-frame only. The sample lists some 300,000 clones, roughly 80% occurring once. The sequences come from PBMCs, collected before ibrutinib treatment. The receptors come from a human donor with chronic lymphocytic leukemia.

In DNA form, the CDR3 reads TGTGCCAGCAGCCCGGACAGGGGGCCCTACGAGCAGTACTTC. It is translated as CASSPDRGPYEQYF. The chain links TRBV7-8 to TRBJ2-7; 11 bases are shared with TRBD1. The germline CDR1 and CDR2 sequences are SGHVS and FQNEAQ. V shed 5 bases, J shed 2 bases, and the junction held 2 bases outside the gene matches. This CDR3 region has 14 residues.

The chain links TRBV6-1 to TRBJ1-5; D might be TRBD1 (6 bases). Germline assignment: CDR1 MNHNS and CDR2 SASEGT. This CDR3 region has 15 residues. V was trimmed by 2 bases and J by 6 bases, leaving 14 bases between them. The CDR3 protein is CASSEWDTETQPQHF. CDR3 coding DNA: TGTGCCAGCAGTGAATGGGACACCGAAACTCAGCCCCAGCATTTT.

The chain recombines TRBV18 with TRBJ1-5, with D possibly being TRBD1 (6 bases). The germline gives CDR1 KGHSH, CDR2 LQKENI. Trimming stripped 3 bases from V and 4 bases from J, with 10 bases between. The CDR3 is 14 amino acids. Here the CDR3 DNA reads TGTGCCAGCTCACCCCGACAGGATAATCAGCCCCAGCATTTT. It encodes CASSPRQDNQPQHF.

This rearrangement joins TRBV28 to TRBJ2-3, with D unresolved. CDR3 length equals 16 residues. Trimming removed 3 bases from V and 0 bases from J, with 13 bases in between. The V gene's germline CDR1 is MDHEN and CDR2 SYDVKM. Here the CDR3 DNA reads TGTGCCAGCAGTTTCGGCCTGGCGGCTAGCACAGATACGCAGTATTTT. The encoded protein is CASSFGLAASTDTQYF.

The V and J genes are TRBV4-2 and TRBJ2-3; 7 bases align to TRBD2. CDR1 is LGHNA, CDR2 YNFKEQ, per germline. V was clipped by 4 bases and J by 1 base; unmatched bases: 5. The CDR3 contains 15 residues. The CDR3 DNA sequence: TGTGCCAGCAGCCGTGAGCGGGGACGCACAGATACGCAGTATTTT. It encodes CASSRERGRTDTQYF.

The chain combines TRBV9 with TRBJ2-7, with TRBD1 matching over 7 bases. The CDR3 contains 15 residues. Per germline, CDR1 SGDLS and CDR2 YYNGEE. The V gene end was trimmed by 0 bases and the J gene end by 3 bases; junction bases not matched to a gene: 6. CDR3 bases: TGTGCCAGCAGCGTAGGACAGGGTAACAGCTACGAGCAGTACTTC. Protein sequence: CASSVGQGNSYEQYF.

This chain connects TRBV5-3 to TRBJ1-5; a possible D gene is TRBD1 (6 bases). TRBV5-3 is sorted into the ORF group, with uncertain function. V shed 6 bases and J shed 0 bases, with 13 bases lying between them. The CDR3 is 15 amino acids. This CDR3 reads CARNDRSGSNQPQHF. CDR3 bases: TGTGCCAGAAATGACAGGTCAGGTAGCAATCAGCCCCAGCATTTT.

J is TRBJ2-4 and V is TRBV9; 14 bases align to TRBD2. Per germline, CDR1 SGDLS and CDR2 YYNGEE. This CDR3 has 14 residues. The junction had 7 bases not matched to a gene; V was cut back by 4 bases and J by 13 bases. The CDR3 region is CASSTGTSGSKQYF. The CDR3 region has the DNA TGTGCCAGCAGCACCGGGACTAGCGGGAGCAAACAGTACTTC. Looking up the rest from reference TRBV9 and TRBJ2-4 gives the full variable domain: DSGVTQTPKHLITATGQRVTLRCSPRSGDLSVYWYQQSLDQGLQFLIQYYNGEERAKGNILERFSAQQFPDLHSELNLSSLELGDSALYFCASSTGTSGSKQYFGAGTRLSVL.

This clone was observed a handful of times. This sequence joins TRBV25-1 and TRBJ1-1; D remains ambiguous. Germline V gene lookup returns CDR1 MGHDK and CDR2 SYGVNS. V was pared by 5 bases and J by 3 bases, with 10 bases between. CDR3 length: 13 amino acids. CDR3 bases: TGTGCCAGCAGTATGTTTGGGGACACTGAAGCTTTCTTT. This translates into CASSMFGDTEAFF.

The rearrangement joins TRBV5-6 to TRBJ2-7; TRBD1 might be the D (5 bases). The CDR3 is made up of 14 amino acids. V was cut by 4 bases and J by 7 bases, with 18 bases left in between. In germline, CDR1 is SGHDT, CDR2 YYEEEE. The CDR3 reads CASSEDTGYGEQYF. The CDR3 region has the DNA TGTGCCAGCAGCGAGGACACGGGCTATGGTGAGCAGTACTTC.

The chain uses TRBV11-3 and TRBJ2-1; D is undetermined. V was cut by 0 bases and J by 0 bases, with 9 bases left in between. This CDR3 contains 16 residues. In germline, CDR1 is SGHNT, CDR2 YENEEA. The CDR3 reads CASSLDRSNSYNEQFF. DNA for the CDR3: TGTGCCAGCAGCTTAGATCGCTCGAACTCCTACAATGAGCAGTTCTTC.

The chain links TRBV7-8 to TRBJ2-1, with TRBD2 identical over 15 bases. J was trimmed by 3 bases and V by 5 bases; bases with no gene match: 5. The CDR3 has 17 residues. From germline, CDR1 is SGHVS and CDR2 FQNEAQ. The CDR3 sequence: CASSPGLAGGLYNEQFF. The CDR3 coding sequence is TGTGCCAGCAGCCCGGGACTAGCGGGAGGACTCTACAATGAGCAGTTCTTC.

This clone was observed a few times. The chain combines TRBV19 with TRBJ1-5; TRBD1 might be the D (5 bases). Germline V gene lookup returns CDR1 LNHDA and CDR2 SQIVND (reference sequence). The germline V and J ends were trimmed by 5 bases and 0 bases, with 11 bases remaining between them. The CDR3 is made up of 15 amino acids. CDR3 loop: CASSPTDDSNQPQHF. In nucleotides, the CDR3 is TGTGCCAGTAGTCCGACAGACGATAGCAATCAGCCCCAGCATTTT.

This chain joins TRBV6-5 and TRBJ1-2, with TRBD1 as a possible D gene (6 bases). V gave up 2 bases and J gave up 1 base, with 14 bases separating them. CDR1 MNHEY and CDR2 SVGAGI come from the germline V gene. This CDR3 has 16 amino acids. CDR3: CASSYPAGEGNYGYTF. As DNA, the CDR3 is TGTGCCAGCAGTTACCCCGCAGGGGAAGGTAACTATGGCTACACCTTC.

The V call is TRBV28, the J call TRBJ2-5; tentative D call: TRBD2 (5 bases). V shed 6 bases and J shed 5 bases, with 10 bases lying between them. The CDR3 runs to 12 residues. CDR1 and CDR2 from the germline V gene are MDHEN and SYDVKM. The CDR3 region has the DNA TGTGCCAGCAGAGAGGGTAGGGAGACCCAGTACTTC. This sequence encodes CASREGRETQYF.

The chain uses TRBV27 and TRBJ1-2; 7 bases match TRBD1. V trimming: 5 bases; J trimming: 1 base; junction bases outside the gene matches: 10. The CDR3 sequence is 16 residues long. The germline V gene has CDR1 MNHEY and CDR2 SMNVEV (reference sequence). The CDR3 sequence: CASSVTTGDLNYGYTF. CDR3 nucleotide sequence: TGTGCCAGCAGTGTCACAACAGGGGACCTTAACTATGGCTACACCTTC.

To note about this clone: In the same sample, other DNA sequences code for this CDR3. The chain is built from TRBV18 and TRBJ2-7; the match to TRBD2 covers 13 bases. Germline CDR1 is KGHSH and CDR2 is LQKENI. V was pared by 1 base and J by 3 bases, with 0 bases of the junction left unmatched. The CDR3 contains 15 residues. The CDR3 nucleotides read TGTGCCAGCTCACCACGGACTAGCGGGAGCTACGAGCAGTACTTC. This encodes CASSPRTSGSYEQYF.

J is TRBJ1-4 and V is TRBV9; no firm D call. CDR1 and CDR2 (germline): SGDLS, YYNGEE. The CDR3 is 15 amino acids. The V end lost 0 bases, the J end lost 4 bases, and 10 bases lay between the germline ends. The CDR3 DNA reads as TGTGCCAGCAGCGTAGGGGCCCTGGGTAATGAAAAACTGTTTTTT. It specifies CASSVGALGNEKLFF.

J is TRBJ1-1 and V is TRBV5-4; TRBD1 aligns across 9 bases. The germline V gene has CDR1 SGHNT and CDR2 YYREEE (reference sequence). The CDR3 contains 15 residues. V lost 4 bases to trimming and J lost 1 base; unmatched junction nucleotides: 5. As DNA, the CDR3 is TGTGCCAGCAGCCGCGGGACAGGGTCGAACACTGAAGCTTTCTTT. Residues: CASSRGTGSNTEAFF. Using reference TRBV5-4 and TRBJ1-1 for the parts outside the CDR3, the full variable domain is ETGVTQSPTHLIKTRGQQVTLRCSSQSGHNTVSWYQQALGQGPQFIFQYYREEENGRGNFPPRFSGLQFPNYSSELNVNALELDDSALYLCASSRGTGSNTEAFFGQGTRLTVV.

The chain is built from TRBV18 and TRBJ1-1, with D perhaps TRBD1 (6 bases). The ends were cut back, 2 bases at V and 0 bases at J, with 22 bases in the middle. The CDR3 sequence is 19 residues long. CDR1 and CDR2 (germline): KGHSH, LQKENI. The CDR3 DNA follows: TGTGCCAGCTCACCAACCCCGGGGGGCCCTCCCGGAATGAACACTGAAGCTTTCTTT. The encoded protein is CASSPTPGGPPGMNTEAFF.